Below are 19 T cell receptor beta chains sequenced from a single sample in a study of technical replicates of blood from four donors. Data came from immunoSEQ multiplex PCR; TCRdb stores just in-frame clones and leaves some out. The sample records around 57,000 clones, 94% being singletons. The sample consisted of T cells isolated from PBMCs. The receptors stem from a human donor in good health.

This clone was counted only a few times. This chain uses TRBV9 with TRBJ2-4; 8 bases line up with TRBD1. V gave up 0 bases and J gave up 7 bases; unmatched junction bases: 3. CDR1 is SGDLS and CDR2 is YYNGEE in the germline V gene. The length of the CDR3 is 14 residues. CDR3 protein: CASSVGAGGNIQYF. CDR3 nucleotide sequence: TGTGCCAGCAGCGTAGGTGCAGGGGGCAACATTCAGTACTTC.

V and J are TRBV5-1 and TRBJ2-3; D gene uncertain. CDR3 length equals 16 residues. Trimming left V 5 bases short and J 4 bases short, with 20 bases between. Germline CDR1 reads SGHRS; CDR2 reads YFSETQ. This CDR3 reads CASSMRWYTPSDTQYF. DNA for the CDR3: TGCGCCAGCAGTATGCGTTGGTATACCCCCTCAGATACGCAGTATTTT. The variable domain in full, completed from reference TRBV5-1 and TRBJ2-3, reads KAGVTQTPRYLIKTRGQQVTLSCSPISGHRSVSWYQQTPGQGLQFLFEYFSETQRNKGNFPGRFSGRQFSNSRSEMNVSTLELGDSALYLCASSMRWYTPSDTQYFGPGTRLTVL.

The genes are TRBV5-4 and TRBJ2-5, with 14 bases matching TRBD2. Germline CDR1 SGHNT, CDR2 YYREEE (reference sequence). This CDR3 comprises 16 residues. The junction had 4 bases not matched to a gene; V was cut back by 4 bases and J by 2 bases. The CDR3 spells CASSPGLAGAQETQYF. CDR3 nucleotide sequence: TGTGCCAGCAGCCCGGGACTAGCGGGGGCACAAGAGACCCAGTACTTC.

This sequence joins TRBV5-4 and TRBJ2-2, with 12 bases aligning to TRBD2. J was trimmed by 5 bases and V by 5 bases; bases with no gene match: 7. There are 16 residues in the CDR3. Germline CDR1 and CDR2: SGHNT and YYREEE (reference sequence). The CDR3, as DNA: TGTGCCAGCAGTCCACTAGCGGGGGGTGATACCGGGGAGCTGTTTTTT. Translating gives CASSPLAGGDTGELFF.

The J gene is TRBJ1-1, the V gene TRBV12-5; D gene uncertain. CDR1 and CDR2 from the germline V gene are LGHNT and FRNRAP. V lost 3 bases and J lost 4, with 21 bases in between. The CDR3 has 17 amino acids. In DNA, the CDR3 is TGTGCTAGTGGTTTCCTCTTGGCGACGGAGACCAGCACTGAAGCTTTCTTT. Amino acid sequence: CASGFLLATETSTEAFF.

The J gene is TRBJ2-1, the V gene TRBV28; 9 positions agree with TRBD2. Germline values: CDR1 MDHEN, CDR2 SYDVKM. With V trimmed by 6 bases and J by 4 bases, 7 bases remained unmatched. CDR3 length: 15 residues. In DNA form, the CDR3 reads TGTGCCAGCAGACCAAGCGGGAGGCCTTACAATGAGCAGTTCTTC. This codes for CASRPSGRPYNEQFF.

The V gene is TRBV11-2, the J gene TRBJ1-1; tentative D call: TRBD1 (6 bases). Germline values: CDR1 SGHAT, CDR2 FQNNGV. Trimming left V 3 bases short and J 3 bases short, with 14 bases between. This CDR3 region has 15 residues. The CDR3 bases are TGTGCCAGCAGCTTTACAGGGTCGTGGCACACTGAAGCTTTCTTT. It encodes CASSFTGSWHTEAFF.

V usage is TRBV5-1 and J usage is TRBJ2-1; 13 nucleotides line up with TRBD2. V shed 4 bases, J shed 8 bases, and the junction held 12 bases outside the gene matches. Germline CDR1 SGHRS, CDR2 YFSETQ. The CDR3 contains 17 residues. CDR3: CASSPTGLAGWRDEQFF. The CDR3 bases are TGCGCCAGCAGCCCTACGGGACTAGCGGGATGGCGGGATGAGCAGTTCTTC. Using reference TRBV5-1 and TRBJ2-1 for the parts outside the CDR3, the full variable domain is KAGVTQTPRYLIKTRGQQVTLSCSPISGHRSVSWYQQTPGQGLQFLFEYFSETQRNKGNFPGRFSGRQFSNSRSEMNVSTLELGDSALYLCASSPTGLAGWRDEQFFGPGTRLTVL.

The rearrangement links TRBV29-1 to TRBJ1-6; D ambiguous. Germline V CDR1 and CDR2: SQVTM, ANQGSEA. The V end lost 5 bases, the J end lost 7 bases, and 9 bases lay between the germline ends. The CDR3 has 12 amino acids. In DNA, the CDR3 is TGCAGCGTTCAGGAGGGAAATTCACCCCTCCACTTT. This gives the protein CSVQEGNSPLHF. Using reference TRBV29-1 and TRBJ1-6 for the parts outside the CDR3, the full variable domain is SAVISQKPSRDICQRGTSLTIQCQVDSQVTMMFWYRQQPGQSLTLIATANQGSEATYESGFVIDKFPISRPNLTFSTLTVSNMSPEDSSIYLCSVQEGNSPLHFGNGTRLTVT.

Only a few counts were recorded for this clone. The chain has TRBV5-1 and TRBJ2-1, with 7 bases fitting TRBD2. The CDR3 consists of 14 residues. CDR1 and CDR2 from the germline V gene are SGHRS and YFSETQ. The trim removed 2 bases at V and 6 bases at J, leaving 5 bases unmatched. As DNA, the CDR3 is TGCGCCAGCAGCTTTGCGGGAGTAGGCAATGAGCAGTTCTTC. Translating it yields CASSFAGVGNEQFF. The full variable domain, in which reference TRBV5-1 and TRBJ2-1 provide the parts outside the CDR3, is KAGVTQTPRYLIKTRGQQVTLSCSPISGHRSVSWYQQTPGQGLQFLFEYFSETQRNKGNFPGRFSGRQFSNSRSEMNVSTLELGDSALYLCASSFAGVGNEQFFGPGTRLTVL.

The V call is TRBV11-3, the J call TRBJ2-1; D perhaps matches TRBD2 (6 bases). CDR1 is SGHNT, CDR2 YENEEA, per germline. The CDR3 loop spans 15 amino acids. V was clipped by 5 bases and J by 6 bases, with 17 bases between them. CDR3 in DNA: TGTGCCAGCAGCCCTAGCGCCTCCGGGGCCAATGAGCAGTTCTTC. It yields the protein CASSPSASGANEQFF.

The chain links TRBV18 to TRBJ1-1; 7 bases fit TRBD1. The CDR3 length is 14 residues. Germline loops: CDR1 KGHSH, CDR2 LQKENI. V lost 0 bases, J lost 11 bases, and 9 bases stayed unmatched. CDR3 nucleotides: TGTGCCAGCTCACCACCGGGACAGAGGGGGAAGGCTTTCTTT. It translates to CASSPPGQRGKAFF.

The gene calls are TRBV7-8 and TRBJ2-7; D remains unclear. V was cut by 5 bases and J by 5 bases, with 13 bases left in between. CDR3 length: 13 amino acids. Per germline, CDR1 SGHVS and CDR2 FQNEAQ. The CDR3 region is CASSPPSQDEQYF. The CDR3 region has the DNA TGTGCCAGCAGCCCACCATCTCAGGACGAGCAGTACTTC.

The genes are TRBV5-6 and TRBJ2-5; the match to TRBD2 covers 12 bases. After removal of 0 bases from V and 4 bases from J, the junction contained 7 bases not matched to a gene. The CDR3 runs 17 residues. Germline CDR1 and CDR2: SGHDT and YYEEEE. The CDR3 here is CASSLASLAGGPETQYF. The CDR3 bases are TGTGCCAGCAGCTTGGCCAGCCTAGCGGGGGGGCCAGAGACCCAGTACTTC.

The chain combines TRBV5-5 with TRBJ1-5; TRBD1 matches 7 bases. Germline loops: CDR1 SGHKS, CDR2 YYEKEE (reference sequence). There are 16 residues in the CDR3. Unmatched junction bases numbered 7, after V lost 0 bases and J lost 4 bases. CDR3 protein: CASSLGDSIRNQPQHF. The CDR3 coding sequence is TGTGCCAGCAGCTTGGGGGACAGCATAAGGAATCAGCCCCAGCATTTT.

The V and J genes are TRBV6-5 and TRBJ2-3; 8 bases map to TRBD1. The CDR3 has 15 residues. V shed 7 bases and J 2 bases; nucleotides not matched to a gene: 8. The germline V gene encodes CDR1 MNHEY and CDR2 SVGAGI. CDR3 DNA: TGTGCCAGCACCTACAGGGGGTGGTACACAGATACGCAGTATTTT. Translating it yields CASTYRGWYTDTQYF.

The chain combines TRBV7-6 with TRBJ2-4; maybe TRBD1 (6 bases). CDR1 is SGHVS, CDR2 FNYEAQ, per germline. Trimming took off 9 bases at V and 1 base at J, with 22 bases between the two ends. The CDR3 spans 17 residues. This CDR3 is CASQRKGEFGAKNIQYF. For the CDR3, the DNA is TGTGCCAGTCAGCGGAAGGGGGAGTTTGGGGCCAAAAACATTCAGTACTTC.

The gene calls are TRBV10-3 and TRBJ2-7, with D perhaps TRBD2 (6 bases). Germline V gene lookup returns CDR1 ENHRY and CDR2 SYGVKD. V was cut by 0 bases and J by 0 bases, with 6 bases left in between. The CDR3 contains 14 residues. The DNA of the CDR3 is TGTGCCATCAGTGAGTCTAGCGGCTCCTACGAGCAGTACTTC. Protein sequence: CAISESSGSYEQYF.

The chain combines TRBV9 with TRBJ1-4; 7 nucleotides agree with TRBD1. V dropped 2 bases and J dropped 2; count of bases not matched to a gene: 6. The CDR3 runs to 16 residues. Germline CDR1 is SGDLS and CDR2 is YYNGEE. The CDR3 protein is CASSVGRGWTNEKLFF. CDR3 DNA: TGTGCCAGCAGCGTGGGCAGGGGGTGGACTAATGAAAAACTGTTTTTT.